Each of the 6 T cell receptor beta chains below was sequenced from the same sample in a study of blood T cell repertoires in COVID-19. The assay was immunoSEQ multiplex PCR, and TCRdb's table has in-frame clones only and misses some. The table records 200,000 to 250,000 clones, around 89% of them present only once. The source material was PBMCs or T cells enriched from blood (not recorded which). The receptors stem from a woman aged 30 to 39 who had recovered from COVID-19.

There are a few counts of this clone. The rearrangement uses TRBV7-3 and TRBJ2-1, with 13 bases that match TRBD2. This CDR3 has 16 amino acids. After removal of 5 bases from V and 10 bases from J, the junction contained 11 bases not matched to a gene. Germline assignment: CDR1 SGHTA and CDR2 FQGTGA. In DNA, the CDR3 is TGTGCCAGCAGCCTTTCCGGGACTAGCGGGGACGGGGAGCAGTTCTTC. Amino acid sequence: CASSLSGTSGDGEQFF.

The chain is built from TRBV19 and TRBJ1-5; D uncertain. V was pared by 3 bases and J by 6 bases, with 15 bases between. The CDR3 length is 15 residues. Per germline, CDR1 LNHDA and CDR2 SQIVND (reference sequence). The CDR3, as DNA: TGTGCCAGTAGTATTTTCGGGGTTGTAAGTCAGCCCCAGCATTTT. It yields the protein CASSIFGVVSQPQHF. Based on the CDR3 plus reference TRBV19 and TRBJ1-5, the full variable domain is DGGITQSPKYLFRKEGQNVTLSCEQNLNHDAMYWYRQDPGQGLRLIYYSQIVNDFQKGDIAEGYSVSREKKESFPLTVTSAQKNPTAFYLCASSIFGVVSQPQHFGDGTRLSIL.

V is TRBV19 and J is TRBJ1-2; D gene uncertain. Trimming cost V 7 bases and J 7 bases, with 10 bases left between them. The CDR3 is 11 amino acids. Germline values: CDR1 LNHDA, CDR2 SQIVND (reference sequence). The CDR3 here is CASTIGVGYTF. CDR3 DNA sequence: TGTGCCAGTACGATTGGAGTTGGCTACACCTTC.

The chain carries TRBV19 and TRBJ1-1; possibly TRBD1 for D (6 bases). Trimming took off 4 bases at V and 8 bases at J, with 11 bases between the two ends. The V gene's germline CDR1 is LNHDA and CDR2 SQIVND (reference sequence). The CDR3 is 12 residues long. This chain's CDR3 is CASSNRQAEAFF. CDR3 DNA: TGTGCCAGTAGTAATCGACAGGCAGAAGCTTTCTTT.

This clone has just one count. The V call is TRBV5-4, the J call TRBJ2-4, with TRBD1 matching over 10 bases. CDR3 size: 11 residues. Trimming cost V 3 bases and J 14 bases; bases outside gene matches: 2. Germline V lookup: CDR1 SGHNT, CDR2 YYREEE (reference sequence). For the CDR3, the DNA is TGTGCCAGCAGCTACGGACAGGGGGAGTACTTC. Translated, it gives CASSYGQGEYF. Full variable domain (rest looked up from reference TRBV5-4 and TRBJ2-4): ETGVTQSPTHLIKTRGQQVTLRCSSQSGHNTVSWYQQALGQGPQFIFQYYREEENGRGNFPPRFSGLQFPNYSSELNVNALELDDSALYLCASSYGQGEYFGAGTRLSVL.

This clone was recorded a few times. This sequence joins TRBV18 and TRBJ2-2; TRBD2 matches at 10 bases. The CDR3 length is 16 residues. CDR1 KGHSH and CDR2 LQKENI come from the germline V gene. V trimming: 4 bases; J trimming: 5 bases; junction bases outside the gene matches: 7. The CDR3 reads CASSRGLAGVTGELFF. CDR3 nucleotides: TGTGCCAGCTCACGCGGCCTAGCGGGAGTAACCGGGGAGCTGTTTTTT.